The 28 T cell receptor beta chains below were found in one sample sequenced in a study of T cell clones after liver transplantation. The repertoire was sequenced with immunoSEQ multiplex PCR; TCRdb's copy has only in-frame clones and lacks some. The sample has 99,000 or so clones; approximately 78% are singletons. The source material was CD4+ T cells from blood, sampled before liver transplant. These receptors originate from a human donor who received a liver transplant.

This chain joins TRBV5-4 and TRBJ2-3; perhaps TRBD2 as D (6 bases). Looked up from germline, CDR1 is SGHNT and CDR2 is YYREEE (reference sequence). The ends were cut back, 0 bases at V and 0 bases at J, with 11 bases in the middle. This CDR3 is built from 16 residues. CDR3 nucleotides: TGTGCCAGCAGCTTGGGGAGGGTGTCTAGCACAGATACGCAGTATTTT. Its protein product is CASSLGRVSSTDTQYF.

This CDR3 reads CASSSRTGARETQYF. Here the CDR3 DNA reads TGTGCCAGCAGCTCCAGGACAGGGGCCCGAGAGACCCAGTACTTC. V gene TRBV7-2 combines with J gene TRBJ2-5, with 9 bases matching TRBD1. V lost 4 bases, J lost 4 bases, and 7 bases stayed unmatched. CDR1 and CDR2 (germline): SGHTA, FQGNSA. The CDR3 contains 15 residues.

This sequence joins TRBV12-5 and TRBJ2-7; D is unresolved. V dropped 5 bases and J dropped 5 bases, with 16 bases sitting between them. The CDR3 is 14 residues long. In germline, CDR1 is LGHNT, CDR2 FRNRAP. CDR3 sequence (DNA): TGTGCTAGTGGTCCGCCGGGCTATCTCGACGAGCAGTACTTC. Its protein is CASGPPGYLDEQYF.

CDR3 DNA: TGTGCCACCAGGACAGGGGGTCCAGATACGCAGTATTTT. This sequence encodes CATRTGGPDTQYF. The chain couples TRBV19 to TRBJ2-3; TRBD1 agrees at 10 bases. Per germline, CDR1 LNHDA and CDR2 SQIVND (reference sequence). This CDR3 spans 13 amino acids. The trim removed 10 bases at V and 4 bases at J, leaving 5 bases unmatched.

This chain joins TRBV5-1 and TRBJ2-1; 7 bases line up with TRBD1. The CDR3 runs to 17 residues. CDR1 and CDR2 (germline): SGHRS, YFSETQ. Unmatched junction bases numbered 10, after V lost 1 base and J lost 3 bases. The CDR3 bases are TGCGCCAGCAGCTTGAGGAGTTCGGGACAGAACTACAATGAGCAGTTCTTC. Protein product: CASSLRSSGQNYNEQFF.

This chain joins TRBV30 and TRBJ2-7, with D perhaps TRBD2 (5 bases). This CDR3 region has 19 residues. V was trimmed by 2 bases and J by 0 bases, leaving 26 bases between them. CDR1 and CDR2 from the germline V gene are GTSNPN and SVGIG (reference sequence). CDR3 region: CAWSLTRDIRPNGSYEQYF. In DNA, the CDR3 is TGTGCCTGGAGTTTAACCCGGGATATTAGACCTAATGGCTCCTACGAGCAGTACTTC.

The genes are TRBV19 and TRBJ1-5; weak D call: TRBD1 (5 bases). V was pared by 10 bases and J by 4 bases, with 17 bases between. The CDR3 spans 14 residues. Germline CDR1 and CDR2: LNHDA and SQIVND (reference sequence). The CDR3 DNA reads TGTGCCACAATGTCGGGGGACCCGAATCAGCCCCAGCATTTT. Its protein is CATMSGDPNQPQHF.

The V and J genes are TRBV9 and TRBJ2-3; perhaps TRBD2 as D (6 bases). Germline V lookup: CDR1 SGDLS, CDR2 YYNGEE. This CDR3 region has 16 residues. Trimming took 0 bases from V and 2 from J, leaving 13 bases between them. The CDR3: CASSVGNSGYTDTQYF. Written as DNA, the CDR3 is TGTGCCAGCAGCGTAGGAAATAGCGGATACACAGATACGCAGTATTTT.

The chain uses TRBV7-2 and TRBJ1-4; 10 bases agree with TRBD1. The CDR3 contains 15 residues. Germline assignment: CDR1 SGHTA and CDR2 FQGNSA. The V and J ends lost 1 base and 8 bases, in that order; junction bases with no gene match: 4. CDR3 sequence reads: CASSLDGTGAEKLFF. The CDR3 nucleotides are TGTGCCAGCAGCTTAGACGGGACAGGGGCCGAAAAACTGTTTTTT. Based on the CDR3 plus reference TRBV7-2 and TRBJ1-4, the full variable domain is GAGVSQSPSNKVTEKGKDVELRCDPISGHTALYWYRQSLGQGLEFLIYFQGNSAPDKSGLPSDRFSAERTGGSVSTLTIQRTQQEDSAVYLCASSLDGTGAEKLFFGSGTQLSVL.

Only a few counts were recorded for this clone. This rearrangement joins TRBV9 to TRBJ2-7, with a possible D match to TRBD1 (5 bases). The CDR3 consists of 14 residues. Trimming left V 3 bases short and J 2 bases short, with 12 bases between. CDR1 is SGDLS, CDR2 YYNGEE, per germline. The CDR3 is CASSAQGGPYEQYF. In DNA form, the CDR3 reads TGTGCCAGCAGCGCCCAGGGTGGACCCTACGAGCAGTACTTC.

The chain couples TRBV6-4 to TRBJ2-3; 12 bases are shared with TRBD2. The CDR3 spans 15 residues. Germline V gene lookup returns CDR1 MRHNA and CDR2 SNTAGT. V shed 5 bases and J 6 bases; nucleotides not matched to a gene: 6. CDR3 DNA sequence: TGTGCCAGCAGTTTCGGACTAGCGGGATCTGATACGCAGTATTTT. The encoded protein is CASSFGLAGSDTQYF.

The CDR3 DNA reads TGTGCCAGCAGGTCCGGGTCCACTGAAGCTTTCTTT. Its translation is CASRSGSTEAFF. This chain connects TRBV27 to TRBJ1-1; no definite D call. Trimming removed 6 bases at V and 4 bases at J, with 9 bases between. CDR3 length: 12 amino acids. Germline CDR1 is MNHEY and CDR2 is SMNVEV (reference sequence).

The V gene is TRBV7-8, the J gene TRBJ2-2; 7 bases are a match to TRBD2. In germline, CDR1 is SGHVS, CDR2 FQNEAQ. V was clipped by 3 bases and J by 3 bases; unmatched bases: 4. CDR3 length: 15 amino acids. The CDR3 loop is CASSLGGAHTGELFF. In nucleotides, the CDR3 is TGTGCCAGCAGCTTGGGAGGGGCCCACACCGGGGAGCTGTTTTTT. Supplemented by reference TRBV7-8 and TRBJ2-2, the full variable domain reads GAGVSQSPRYKVAKRGQDVALRCDPISGHVSLFWYQQALGQGPEFLTYFQNEAQLDKSGLPSDRFFAERPEGSVSTLKIQRTQQEDSAVYLCASSLGGAHTGELFFGEGSRLTVL.

This clone occurred once. V usage is TRBV7-9 and J usage is TRBJ2-1; D is unresolved. From germline, CDR1 is SEHNR and CDR2 FQNEAQ (reference sequence). V lost 2 bases and J 6 bases, leaving 14 bases between the germline ends. This CDR3 is built from 15 residues. Here the CDR3 reads CASSLTSVSGNEQFF. CDR3 nucleotides: TGTGCCAGCAGCTTAACCTCGGTTTCAGGCAATGAGCAGTTCTTC.

This chain links TRBV5-3 with TRBJ2-3; 13 nucleotides align to TRBD2. TRBV5-3 has ORF status, its function being uncertain. CDR3 length equals 17 residues. The junction had 7 bases not matched to a gene; V was cut back by 4 bases and J by 2 bases. The CDR3 reads CARSAGLAGDFTDTQYF. The CDR3, as DNA: TGTGCCAGAAGCGCCGGACTAGCGGGAGATTTCACAGATACGCAGTATTTT.

This chain's CDR3 is CATSGGPVDTQYF. CDR3 DNA sequence: TGTGCCACGTCGGGGGGGCCCGTAGATACGCAGTATTTT. The chain uses TRBV14 and TRBJ2-3; 8 nucleotides line up with TRBD2. CDR1 and CDR2 (germline): SGHDN, FVKESK. The V segment lost 10 bases and the J segment 5 bases; nucleotides outside the gene matches: 8. This CDR3 has 13 residues.

The chain uses TRBV6-6 and TRBJ2-1, with D maybe TRBD2 (5 bases). V was shortened by 0 bases and J by 3 bases, with 6 bases between the two germline ends. The germline gives CDR1 MNHNY, CDR2 SVGAGI (reference sequence). The CDR3 extends over 14 amino acids. The CDR3 is CASSYSRDYNEQFF. CDR3 nucleotides: TGTGCCAGCAGTTACTCGAGGGACTACAATGAGCAGTTCTTC.

This chain uses TRBV28 with TRBJ2-1; 12 bases are a match to TRBD1. Germline-derived CDR1 and CDR2 are MDHEN and SYDVKM. CDR3 length: 14 amino acids. V was clipped by 6 bases and J by 15 bases; unmatched bases: 12. The CDR3 loop reads CASRKRDRGLTSFF. Here the CDR3 DNA reads TGTGCCAGCAGGAAACGGGACAGGGGGCTGACGTCGTTCTTC.

This clone has just a few counts. The rearrangement links TRBV19 to TRBJ2-3; 10 bases match TRBD2. The length of the CDR3 is 19 residues. V lost 3 bases, J lost 0 bases, and 12 bases stayed unmatched. CDR1 LNHDA and CDR2 SQIVND come from the germline V gene (reference sequence). CDR3 nucleotide sequence: TGTGCCAGTAGTATGGCCAAAATAGCGGGGGGTTCGAGCACAGATACGCAGTATTTT. Protein product: CASSMAKIAGGSSTDTQYF.

V usage is TRBV9 and J usage is TRBJ2-1; 10 nucleotides line up with TRBD2. This CDR3 contains 17 residues. CDR1 is SGDLS, CDR2 YYNGEE, per germline. Losses at the gene ends were 0 bases for V and 6 bases for J; bases not matched to a gene: 9. CDR3 in amino acids: CASSVVSGWTSGNEQFF. The CDR3 nucleotides are TGTGCCAGCAGCGTAGTCTCGGGCTGGACTAGCGGCAATGAGCAGTTCTTC.

This chain links TRBV5-4 with TRBJ1-3; possibly TRBD1 for D (6 bases). There are 16 residues in the CDR3. Trimming cost V 4 bases and J 1 base, with 15 bases left between them. Germline CDR1 SGHNT, CDR2 YYREEE (reference sequence). DNA for the CDR3: TGTGCCAGCAGCGGGGGGCAGGGGAGGTCTGGAAACACCATATATTTT. Translation gives CASSGGQGRSGNTIYF.

This rearrangement joins TRBV19 to TRBJ2-7; unclear D gene. In germline, CDR1 is LNHDA, CDR2 SQIVND (reference sequence). The CDR3 contains 14 residues. V was pared by 3 bases and J by 1 base, with 10 bases between. This chain's CDR3 is CASSIRLDSYEQYF. The CDR3 DNA is TGTGCCAGTAGTATCCGCCTTGATTCCTACGAGCAGTACTTC.

This clone occurred once. The gene calls are TRBV21-1 and TRBJ1-4. TRBV21-1 is a recognized pseudogene. CDR3 length: 12 amino acids. The CDR3 reads CASWTGNEKLFF. As DNA, the CDR3 is TGTGCCAGTTGGACGGGGAATGAAAAACTGTTTTTT.

As concerns this clone: In the same sample, other DNA sequences code for this CDR3. This chain uses TRBV6-5 with TRBJ1-2; a possible D gene is TRBD1 (5 bases). CDR3 length: 12 amino acids. The germline CDR1 and CDR2 sequences are MNHEY and SVGAGI. Trimming took off 6 bases at V and 6 bases at J, with 11 bases between the two ends. CDR3 protein: CASSPGRNGYTF. The DNA for the CDR3 is TGTGCCAGCAGCCCAGGGAGGAATGGCTACACCTTC.

The V call is TRBV11-2, the J call TRBJ2-7; 11 positions match TRBD2. In germline, CDR1 is SGHAT, CDR2 FQNNGV. This CDR3 spans 16 amino acids. J lost 3 bases, V lost 3 bases, and 7 bases had no gene match. This CDR3 reads CASSFGTSGPRYEQYF. CDR3 bases: TGTGCCAGCAGCTTCGGGACTAGCGGACCCCGCTACGAGCAGTACTTC.

The V call is TRBV7-2, the J call TRBJ2-2, with no clear D. The CDR3 runs to 15 residues. The V end lost 5 bases, the J end lost 4 bases, and 14 bases lay between the germline ends. The germline CDR1 and CDR2 sequences are SGHTA and FQGNSA. The CDR3 protein is CASSRQLPGTGELFF. CDR3 DNA: TGTGCCAGCAGCCGCCAACTCCCCGGCACCGGGGAGCTGTTTTTT.

The chain couples TRBV19 to TRBJ1-5; a weak D match, TRBD1 (6 bases). The germline V and J ends were trimmed by 11 bases and 5 bases, with 10 bases remaining between them. There are 11 residues in the CDR3. Per germline, CDR1 LNHDA and CDR2 SQIVND (reference sequence). CDR3 protein: CAGGRDQPQHF. The CDR3 DNA follows: TGTGCCGGGGGGCGCGATCAGCCCCAGCATTTT. The full variable domain, with the rest looked up from reference TRBV19 and TRBJ1-5, is DGGITQSPKYLFRKEGQNVTLSCEQNLNHDAMYWYRQDPGQGLRLIYYSQIVNDFQKGDIAEGYSVSREKKESFPLTVTSAQKNPTAFYLCAGGRDQPQHFGDGTRLSIL.

For the CDR3, the DNA is TGTGCCAGCAAACCTACGGGACTAAACGAGCAGTACTTC. Protein product: CASKPTGLNEQYF. The V and J genes are TRBV28 and TRBJ2-7; 7 bases line up with TRBD2. The V gene's germline CDR1 is MDHEN and CDR2 SYDVKM. The V gene end was trimmed by 7 bases and the J gene end by 5 bases; junction bases not matched to a gene: 8. This CDR3 spans 13 amino acids.